What follows are 8 T cell receptor beta chains derived from one specimen sequenced in a study of shared clonotypes between healthy human individuals. The naive CD8 subset, CD45RO-negative cells positively selected for CCR7, excluded terminally differentiated effector memory CD45RA+ cells. Only in-frame clones appear in the TCRdb table, and some are missing; sequencing was by immunoSEQ multiplex PCR. The sample carries around 2.1 million clones, 85% to 95% recorded once. The sample consisted of naive CD8+ T cells from PBMCs. The receptors originated from a young man in good health. Some clones in this sample may be carry-over from other donors' samples.

This clone was detected only once. This chain connects TRBV30 to TRBJ2-7; D might be TRBD1 (6 bases). The germline V and J ends were trimmed by 3 bases and 6 bases, with 12 bases remaining between them. The CDR3 is made up of 12 amino acids. Per the germline V gene, CDR1 is GTSNPN and CDR2 is SVGIG (reference sequence). CDR3 sequence reads: CAWSPTTGEQYF. The CDR3, as DNA: TGTGCCTGGAGCCCGACGACAGGCGAGCAGTACTTC.

This rearrangement joins TRBV7-6 to TRBJ2-3; 7 nucleotides match TRBD1. Germline V gene lookup returns CDR1 SGHVS and CDR2 FNYEAQ. Trimming took 3 bases from V and 3 from J; bases not matched to a gene: 12. The CDR3 contains 17 residues. The CDR3: CASSFTRGQTPTDTQYF. CDR3 bases: TGTGCCAGCAGCTTTACAAGGGGGCAGACGCCTACAGATACGCAGTATTTT. The whole variable domain, filled in from reference TRBV7-6 and TRBJ2-3, reads GAGVSQSPRYKVTKRGQDVALRCDPISGHVSLYWYRQALGQGPEFLTYFNYEAQQDKSGLPNDRFSAERPEGSISTLTIQRTEQRDSAMYRCASSFTRGQTPTDTQYFGPGTRLTVL.

V is TRBV19 and J is TRBJ2-1; no firm D call. The CDR3 runs 13 residues. V was pared by 1 base and J by 9 bases, with 10 bases between. Germline loops: CDR1 LNHDA, CDR2 SQIVND (reference sequence). The CDR3 region has the DNA TGTGCCAGTAGTATAGTCCATCGTGGTGAGCAGTTCTTC. Translation gives CASSIVHRGEQFF.

This chain links TRBV13 with TRBJ1-1; D is undetermined. This CDR3 is 14 amino acids long. Germline assignment: CDR1 PRHDT and CDR2 FYEKMQ (reference sequence). The V and J ends lost 0 bases and 4 bases respectively, with 9 bases between them. The CDR3 DNA reads TGTGCCAGCAGCTTAGGCTACGGCACCACTGAAGCTTTCTTT. It codes for CASSLGYGTTEAFF.

The chain joins TRBV7-9 to TRBJ2-1, with unresolved D. Between the trimmed V and J ends, which lost 0 bases and 12 bases, there was a span of 9 bases. Germline V gives CDR1 SEHNR, CDR2 FQNEAQ (reference sequence). The CDR3 sequence is 12 residues long. CDR3 amino acids: CASSLARERQFF. CDR3 sequence (DNA): TGTGCCAGCAGCTTAGCAAGGGAACGGCAGTTCTTC.

A word on this clone: Other DNA sequences in this sample translate to the same CDR3. V and J are TRBV27 and TRBJ2-7; D not resolved. Germline V gene data show CDR1 as MNHEY and CDR2 as SMNVEV (reference sequence). With 2 bases removed from V and 2 bases from J, the gap between germline ends came to 7 bases. The CDR3 is 13 amino acids. CDR3 sequence: CASSLGLTYEQYF. Written as DNA, the CDR3 is TGTGCCAGCAGTTTAGGGTTGACCTACGAGCAGTACTTC.

A remark on this clone: Additional DNA sequences in this sample encode the identical CDR3. V usage is TRBV7-9 and J usage is TRBJ2-7; TRBD1 matches at 11 bases. In germline, CDR1 is SEHNR, CDR2 FQNEAQ (reference sequence). V dropped 5 bases and J dropped 4; count of bases not matched to a gene: 4. This CDR3 has 14 residues. CDR3 region: CASSLRDRGYEQYF. As DNA, the CDR3 is TGTGCCAGCAGCCTCCGGGACAGGGGGTACGAGCAGTACTTC.

The gene calls are TRBV7-9 and TRBJ2-7; D may be TRBD1 (6 bases). The CDR3 loop spans 15 amino acids. Germline loops: CDR1 SEHNR, CDR2 FQNEAQ (reference sequence). Trimming took 3 bases from V and 0 from J, leaving 12 bases between them. Here the CDR3 reads CASSFNRESSYEQYF. The CDR3 coding sequence is TGTGCCAGCAGCTTTAACAGGGAAAGCTCCTACGAGCAGTACTTC.